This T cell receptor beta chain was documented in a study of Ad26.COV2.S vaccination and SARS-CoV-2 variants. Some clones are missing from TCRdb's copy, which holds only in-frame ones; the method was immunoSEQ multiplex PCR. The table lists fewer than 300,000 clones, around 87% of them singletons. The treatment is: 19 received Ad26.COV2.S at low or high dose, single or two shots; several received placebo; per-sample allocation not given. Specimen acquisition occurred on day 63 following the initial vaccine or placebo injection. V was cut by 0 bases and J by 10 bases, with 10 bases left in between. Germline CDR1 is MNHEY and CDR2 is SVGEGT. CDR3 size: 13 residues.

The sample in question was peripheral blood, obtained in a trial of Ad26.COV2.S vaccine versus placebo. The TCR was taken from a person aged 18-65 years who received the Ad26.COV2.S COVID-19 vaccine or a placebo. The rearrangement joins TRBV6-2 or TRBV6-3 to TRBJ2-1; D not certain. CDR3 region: CASSYSNSLEQFF. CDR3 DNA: TGTGCCAGCAGTTACTCGAATTCACTGGAGCAGTTCTTC.